Reported below is one TCR beta chain. Its target is not known. These data originate in a study of cytomegalovirus exposure and HLA in healthy donors. Study-level findings and limits: Later genetic work tied a missense DCLRE1C variant to beta-chain V and J trimming. In a later analysis, productive TCRs from donors in an Asian-associated ancestry cluster reportedly carried fewer N-insertions than the cohort mean. A previous analysis found most TCR beta V segments productive roughly 87% or roughly 30% of the time. In a later analysis, several top co-occurrence clusters appeared linked to parvovirus B19, influenza, CMV and Epstein-Barr virus.

Losses at the gene ends were 8 bases for V and 7 bases for J; bases not matched to a gene: 9. The CDR3 runs to 16 residues. Germline lookup yields CDR1 SNHLY and CDR2 FYNNEI. The PCR ran on 60 Vbeta and 13 Jbeta primers. The repertoire was sequenced with immunoSEQ multiplex PCR; TCRdb's copy has only in-frame clones and lacks some. The sample holds about 130,000 clones, approximately 79% seen once. The TCR was taken from a man aged 18 to 30 in good health and CMV-seropositive. Sequencing used PBMCs. The chain recombines TRBV2 with TRBJ1-6, with 12 bases fitting TRBD1. In DNA form, the CDR3 reads TGTGCCAGCTTTTGGGGGGACAGGGGGCTAAATTCACCCCTCCACTTT. Its protein product is CASFWGDRGLNSPLHF.